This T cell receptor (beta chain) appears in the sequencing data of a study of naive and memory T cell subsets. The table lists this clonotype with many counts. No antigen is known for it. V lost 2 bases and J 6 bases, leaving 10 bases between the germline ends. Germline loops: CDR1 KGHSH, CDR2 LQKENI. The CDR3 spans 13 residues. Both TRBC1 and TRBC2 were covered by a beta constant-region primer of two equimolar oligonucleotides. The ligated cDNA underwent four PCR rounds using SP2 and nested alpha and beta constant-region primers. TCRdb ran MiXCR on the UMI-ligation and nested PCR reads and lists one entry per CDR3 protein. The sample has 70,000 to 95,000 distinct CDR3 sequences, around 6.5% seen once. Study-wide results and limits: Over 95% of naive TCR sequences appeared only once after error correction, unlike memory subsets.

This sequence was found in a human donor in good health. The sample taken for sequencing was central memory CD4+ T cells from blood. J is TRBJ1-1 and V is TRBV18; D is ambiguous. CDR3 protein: CASSPAGLAEAFF. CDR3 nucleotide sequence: TGTGCCAGCTCACCAGCAGGCCTCGCTGAAGCTTTCTTT.